Listed below are T cell receptor beta chains from one sample, sequenced in a study of T cell responses to AZD1222 COVID-19 vaccine. The assay was immunoSEQ multiplex PCR, and TCRdb's table has in-frame clones only and misses some. This table has roughly 140,000 clones, roughly 93% appearing once. This specimen was peripheral blood, taken 28 days after the second AZD1222 dose. Source of these receptors: an adult who received the AZD1222 COVID-19 vaccine. The CDR3 runs from the conserved cysteine through the conserved F or W. The order of the fields is CDR3 protein, CDR3 DNA, clone size, J gene, D gene, CDR3 length, V gene. D genes are given only for firm matches. Rows may omit the clone size; those that give it use once, few, many or a size class.

CASSSQQGDGNTIYF TGCGCCAGCAGCTCACAACAGGGGGACGGAAACACCATATATTTT - TRBJ1-3 TRBD1 15 TRBV5-1
CASSLGLRDREMAFF TGTGCCAGCAGCCTAGGTCTAAGGGACAGGGAGATGGCTTTCTTT - TRBJ1-1 TRBD1 15 TRBV2
CSVHNGNGGTGGYTF TGCAGCGTCCACAATGGGAACGGGGGGACAGGAGGCTACACCTTC - TRBJ1-2 TRBD1 15 TRBV29-1
CASSDVGEYEQYF TGTGCCAGCAGTGACGTAGGGGAATACGAGCAGTACTTC - TRBJ2-7 - 13 TRBV2
CASALGRGASYNEQFF TGTGCCAGCGCCCTAGGTCGAGGGGCCTCCTACAATGAGCAGTTCTTC once TRBJ2-1 - 16 TRBV11-2
CASYPQQGFVSPLHF TGTGCCTCCTATCCCCAACAGGGATTCGTTTCACCCCTCCACTTT once TRBJ1-6 - 15 TRBV30
CASSRDRGTDTQYF TGTGCCAGCAGTCGGGACAGGGGAACAGATACGCAGTATTTT - TRBJ2-3 TRBD1 14 TRBV27
CATSDSLSPEEQFF TGTGCCACCAGTGATTCTTTGTCCCCAGAGGAGCAGTTCTTC - TRBJ2-1 - 14 TRBV24-1
CASSPGPTYEQYF TGCGCCAGCAGTCCCGGACCCACCTACGAGCAGTACTTC - TRBJ2-7 - 13 TRBV10-2
CASSEWTGSGNTIYF TGTGCCAGCAGTGAATGGACAGGGTCCGGAAACACCATATATTTT - TRBJ1-3 TRBD1 15 TRBV6-1
CASSWNMNTEAFF TGTGCCAGCAGCTGGAATATGAACACTGAAGCTTTCTTT once TRBJ1-1 - 13 TRBV7-9
CASSSGTSGITNTGELFF TGTGCCAGCAGCTCCGGGACTAGCGGGATCACGAACACCGGGGAGCTGTTTTTT - TRBJ2-2 TRBD2 18 TRBV7-3
CASSLDRAETQYF TGTGCCAGCTCTCTCGACAGGGCAGAGACCCAGTACTTC once TRBJ2-5 TRBD1 13 TRBV18
CASSAGGNEQFF TGTGCCAGCAGCGCAGGGGGCAATGAGCAGTTCTTC - TRBJ2-1 TRBD1 12 TRBV6-4
CASSEAGGEAEAFF TGTGCCAGCAGTGAAGCAGGGGGCGAGGCTGAAGCTTTCTTT - TRBJ1-1 TRBD1 14 TRBV6-1
CASSSGVQETQYF TGTGCCAGCAGCTCAGGAGTCCAAGAGACCCAGTACTTC - TRBJ2-5 - 13 TRBV5-6
CSVEGRPYGYTF TGCAGCGTTGAGGGCAGACCCTATGGCTACACCTTC - TRBJ1-2 - 12 TRBV29-1
CASSPGLAGGISYEQYF TGTGCCAGCAGCCCCGGTTTAGCGGGGGGCATCTCCTACGAGCAGTACTTC - TRBJ2-7 TRBD2 17 TRBV5-5
CASSQGKDLNTEAFF TGCGCCAGCAGCCAAGGGAAAGACCTGAACACTGAAGCTTTCTTT - TRBJ1-1 - 15 TRBV4-1
CASRTTGATETEAFF TGTGCCAGCAGAACCACTGGGGCGACGGAAACTGAAGCTTTCTTT - TRBJ1-1 - 15 TRBV6-6
CASTSGVGPSYEQYF TGTGCCAGTACCTCGGGTGTGGGTCCGTCCTACGAGCAGTACTTC - TRBJ2-7 - 15 TRBV19
CASSFQGTSGETQYF TGCGCCAGCAGCTTCCAAGGGACTAGCGGAGAGACCCAGTACTTC - TRBJ2-5 TRBD2 15 TRBV5-1
CASSLVSGGAREQYF TGTGCCAGCAGCCTGGTAAGCGGGGGGGCAAGAGAGCAGTACTTC - TRBJ2-7 TRBD2 15 TRBV7-9
CASSDSVVGNTIYF TGTGCCAGCAGTGATTCGGTGGTGGGAAACACCATATATTTT - TRBJ1-3 - 14 TRBV2
CASSKIRDIANQPQHF TGTGCCAGTAGTAAGATACGGGACATCGCCAATCAGCCCCAGCATTTT - TRBJ1-5 - 16 TRBV19
CASSPLRERPGELFF TGTGCCAGCTCACCACTGCGGGAGCGCCCCGGGGAGCTGTTTTTT - TRBJ2-2 TRBD2 15 TRBV18
CASSPPGQPTNEKLFF TGTGCCAGCTCACCTCCGGGACAGCCAACTAATGAAAAACTGTTTTTT - TRBJ1-4 TRBD1 16 TRBV7-9
CASSPRRGDSYEQYF TGTGCCAGCTCACCAAGAAGGGGGGACTCCTACGAGCAGTACTTC - TRBJ2-7 - 15 TRBV18
CASSPLAGGPMNTQYF TGTGCCAGCAGCCCACTAGCGGGAGGACCCATGAATACGCAGTATTTT - TRBJ2-3 TRBD2 16 TRBV11-2
CASSLELERGLFSGNTIYF TGTGCCAGCAGCTTGGAACTCGAGAGAGGTCTTTTCTCTGGAAACACCATATATTTT - TRBJ1-3 - 19 TRBV5-6
CASSLGRGNYEQYF TGTGCCAGCAGCTTGGGACGTGGAAACTACGAGCAGTACTTC - TRBJ2-7 - 14 TRBV5-4
CASSPLLPARGTEAFF TGCGCCAGCAGCCCCTTGCTCCCAGCACGGGGCACTGAAGCTTTCTTT - TRBJ1-1 - 16 TRBV5-1
CASSPGTANYGYTF TGTGCCAGCAGCCCCGGGACGGCAAACTATGGCTACACCTTC - TRBJ1-2 - 14 TRBV4-2
CASSQSYRERYEQYF TGCGCCAGCAGTCAGTCTTACAGGGAGCGGTACGAGCAGTACTTC - TRBJ2-7 - 15 TRBV23-1
CASSPEPTVNTEAFF TGCGCCAGCAGCCCAGAACCGACAGTGAACACTGAAGCTTTCTTT - TRBJ1-1 - 15 TRBV5-1
CAIGNTDTEAFF TGTGCCATCGGGAATACGGACACTGAAGCTTTCTTT - TRBJ1-1 - 12 TRBV10-3
CASSPQTSGMDEQFF TGTGCCAGCAGTCCTCAGACTAGCGGGATGGATGAGCAGTTCTTC - TRBJ2-1 TRBD2 15 TRBV5-4
CASKRMGAENYGYTF TGTGCCAGTAAAAGAATGGGGGCAGAAAACTATGGCTACACCTTC - TRBJ1-2 - 15 TRBV19
CASSQGPGLAYNEQFF TGCGCCAGCAGCCAAGGTCCGGGACTGGCTTACAATGAGCAGTTCTTC - TRBJ2-1 - 16 TRBV4-1
CASSTGGKTEAFF TGTGCCAGTAGTACAGGGGGGAAGACTGAAGCTTTCTTT - TRBJ1-1 TRBD1 13 TRBV19
CASRTSGSTDTQYF TGTGCCAGCAGGACTAGCGGGAGTACAGATACGCAGTATTTT - TRBJ2-3 TRBD2 14 TRBV6-5
CASSQDRGNEQFF TGTGCCAGCAGCCAAGATCGGGGCAATGAGCAGTTCTTC - TRBJ2-1 - 13 TRBV14
CASSENRDYGYTF TGTGCCAGCAGTGAAAACAGGGACTATGGCTACACCTTC - TRBJ1-2 - 13 TRBV6-1
CASSLSGTVNSPLHF TGTGCCAGCAGTTTGTCCGGGACAGTTAATTCACCCCTCCACTTT - TRBJ1-6 TRBD1 15 TRBV27
CASSPGDGGPSYEQYF TGTGCCAGCTCACCAGGGGACGGGGGACCCTCCTACGAGCAGTACTTC - TRBJ2-7 - 16 TRBV18
CAISEGLVSGELFF TGTGCCATCAGTGAGGGACTAGTTTCCGGGGAGCTGTTTTTT - TRBJ2-2 TRBD2 14 TRBV10-3
CAAPGPDKQYF TGTGCAGCTCCCGGCCCCGACAAGCAGTACTTC - TRBJ2-7 - 11 TRBV6-4
CASSHSFSTEAFF TGTGCCAGCAGCCATTCGTTTAGCACTGAAGCTTTCTTT once TRBJ1-1 - 13 TRBV3-1/TRBV3-2
CASSLERDRVDYGYTF TGCGCCAGCAGCTTGGAGCGGGACAGGGTCGACTATGGCTACACCTTC - TRBJ1-2 TRBD1 16 TRBV5-1
CASSYRQGKTNEKLFF TGTGCCAGCAGCTACCGACAGGGAAAAACTAATGAAAAACTGTTTTTT - TRBJ1-4 TRBD1 16 TRBV7-9
CASSFRDRGLQPQHF TGTGCCAGCAGTTTTAGGGACAGGGGGCTTCAGCCCCAGCATTTT - TRBJ1-5 TRBD1 15 TRBV7-3
CASSSIQGGNSPLHF TGTGCCAGCAGCTCAATACAGGGTGGAAATTCACCCCTCCACTTT - TRBJ1-6 - 15 TRBV7-2
CASSLVPGLAGVEQYF TGTGCCAGCAGCCTTGTCCCGGGACTAGCGGGAGTAGAGCAGTACTTC - TRBJ2-7 TRBD2 16 TRBV7-2
CASSEVGARSEKLFF TGTGCCAGCAGTGAAGTGGGTGCCCGGAGTGAAAAACTGTTTTTT - TRBJ1-4 - 15 TRBV2
CASSPITAPDGYTF TGTGCCAGCAGCCCTATTACAGCGCCGGATGGCTACACCTTC - TRBJ1-2 - 14 TRBV5-6
CASSDPHGSPLHF TGTGCCAGCAGTGACCCGCACGGATCACCCCTCCACTTT - TRBJ1-6 - 13 TRBV25-1
CASSPEKTGMGSPLHF TGTGCCAGCTCACCAGAGAAGACAGGGATGGGTTCACCCCTCCACTTT - TRBJ1-6 TRBD1 16 TRBV18
CASSLSGTGRTEAFF TGTGCCAGCAGCTTAAGCGGGACAGGGAGGACTGAAGCTTTCTTT - TRBJ1-1 TRBD1 15 TRBV7-3
CASSIGRDRPNNEQFF TGTGCCAGTAGTATAGGCCGGGACAGACCTAACAATGAGCAGTTCTTC - TRBJ2-1 TRBD1 16 TRBV19
CASSLQGRAFF TGTGCCAGCAGCTTACAGGGGCGAGCTTTCTTT - TRBJ1-1 - 11 TRBV11-2